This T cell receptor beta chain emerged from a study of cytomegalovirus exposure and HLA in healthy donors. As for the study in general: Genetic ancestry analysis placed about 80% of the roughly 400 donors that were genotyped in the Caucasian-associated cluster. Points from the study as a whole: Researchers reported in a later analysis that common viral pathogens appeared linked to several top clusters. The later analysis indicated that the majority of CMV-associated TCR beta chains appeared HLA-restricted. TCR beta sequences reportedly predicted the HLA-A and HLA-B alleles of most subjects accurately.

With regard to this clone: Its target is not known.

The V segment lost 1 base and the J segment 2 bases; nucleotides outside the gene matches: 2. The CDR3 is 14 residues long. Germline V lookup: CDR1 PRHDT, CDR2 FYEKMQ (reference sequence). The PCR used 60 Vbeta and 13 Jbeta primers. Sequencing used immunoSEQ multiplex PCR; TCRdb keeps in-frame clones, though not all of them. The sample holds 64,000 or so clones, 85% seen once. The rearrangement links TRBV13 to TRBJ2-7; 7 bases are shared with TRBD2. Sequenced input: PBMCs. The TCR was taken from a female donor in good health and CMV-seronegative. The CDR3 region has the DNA TGTGCCAGCAGCTTAGTGCGGGAGACCTACGAGCAGTACTTC. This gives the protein CASSLVRETYEQYF.